This T cell receptor beta chain was obtained from a study of T cells in Graves' hyperthyroidism and ophthalmopathy. Study observations and caveats: Stable hyperthyroidism and ophthalmopathy were separated using 13 V-J signatures. Most clonotypes that expanded in the thyroid above 0.001 also showed up in blood.

Remarks on this clonotype: As yet, its antigen is unknown.

Trimming shortened V by 1 base and J by 4 bases, and 10 bases separated the two germline ends. CDR1 and CDR2 from the germline V gene are DFQATT and SNEGSKA (reference sequence). CDR3 length: 13 residues. The hyperthyroidism was newly diagnosed and had lasted under 2 months; the patients were aged 18 to 65. Exclusion of patients followed from uncontrolled infection, other autoimmune disease, pregnancy or lactation. Template material for amplifying TCR beta CDR3 regions consisted of RNA transcripts. When the TCR CDR3 underwent first-round RT-PCR, the HTBI primer set was used. TCRdb re-called the multiplex PCR reads through MiXCR, storing one row per CDR3 protein. The table has nearly 750,000 distinct CDR3 sequences, just over 35% seen once.

The sequencing input was blood. The receptor was derived from a woman aged 40-49 years with Graves' hyperthyroidism. This rearrangement joins TRBV20-1 to TRBJ2-5; D is tentatively TRBD1 or TRBD2 (5 bases each). The CDR3, as DNA: TGCAGTGCTAGAGTTTGGGGGAGAGAGACCCAGTACTTC. Translating gives CSARVWGRETQYF.